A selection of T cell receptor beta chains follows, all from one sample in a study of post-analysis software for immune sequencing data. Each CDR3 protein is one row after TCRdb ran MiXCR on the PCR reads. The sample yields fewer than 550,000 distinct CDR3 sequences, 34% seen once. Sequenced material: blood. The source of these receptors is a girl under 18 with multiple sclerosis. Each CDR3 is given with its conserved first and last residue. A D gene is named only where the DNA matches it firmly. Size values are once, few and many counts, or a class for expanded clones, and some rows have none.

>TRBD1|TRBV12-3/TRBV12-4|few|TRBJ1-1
CASSRQGGKTEAFF
TGTGCCAGCAGTCGACAGGGGGGCAAGACTGAAGCTTTCTTT
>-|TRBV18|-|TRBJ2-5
CASSPETGQETQYF
TGTGCCAGCTCACCAGAGACAGGACAAGAGACCCAGTACTTC
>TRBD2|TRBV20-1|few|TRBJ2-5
CSARDGSRGGRNEQYF
TGCAGTGCTAGAGATGGCTCACGGGGGGGGCGCAATGAGCAGTACTTC
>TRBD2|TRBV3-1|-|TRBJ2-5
CASSQFFLSGGAQTQYF
TGTGCCAGCAGCCAATTTTTTCTTAGCGGGGGGGCCCAGACCCAGTACTTC
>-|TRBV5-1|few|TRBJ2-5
CASSFGGFRAQETQYF
TGCGCCAGCAGCTTTGGGGGGTTTCGGGCTCAAGAGACCCAGTACTTC
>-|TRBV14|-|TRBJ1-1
CASSRGGPQGAFF
TGTGCCAGCAGCCGGGGGGGCCCGCAGGGTGCTTTCTTT
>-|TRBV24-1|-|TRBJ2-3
CATSDQGTDTQYF
TGTGCCACCAGTGATCAGGGCACAGATACGCAGTATTTT
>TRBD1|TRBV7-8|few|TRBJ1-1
CASSERGQAFNTEAFF
TGTGCCAGCAGCGAAAGGGGACAGGCCTTTAACACTGAAGCTTTCTTT
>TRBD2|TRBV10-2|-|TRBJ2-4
CASSESLAGGKNIQYF
TGCGCCAGCAGTGAGTCTTTAGCGGGGGGGAAAAACATTCAGTACTTC
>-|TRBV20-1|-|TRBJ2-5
CSARAPLKETQYF
TGCAGTGCTAGAGCTCCATTGAAAGAGACCCAGTACTTC
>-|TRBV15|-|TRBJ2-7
CATRTFSSYEQYF
TGTGCCACACGGACGTTTTCCAGCTACGAGCAGTACTTC
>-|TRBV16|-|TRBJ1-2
CASSQSKEFGYTF
TGTGCCAGCAGCCAATCTAAGGAATTTGGCTACACCTTC
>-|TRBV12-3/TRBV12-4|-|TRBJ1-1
CASSSPGYTEAFF
TGTGCCAGCAGTTCTCCAGGGTACACTGAAGCTTTCTTT
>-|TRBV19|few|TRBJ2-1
CASSGYGPRAGEQFF
TGTGCCAGTAGTGGGTATGGACCCCGGGCGGGTGAGCAGTTCTTC
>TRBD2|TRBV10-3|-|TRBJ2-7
CAISAVAGGAYEQYF
TGTGCCATCAGTGCAGTAGCGGGAGGGGCTTACGAGCAGTACTTC
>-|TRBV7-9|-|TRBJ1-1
CASSLDRTDLNTEAFF
TGTGCCAGCAGCTTAGATCGGACAGACCTGAACACTGAAGCTTTCTTT
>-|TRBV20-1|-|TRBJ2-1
CSARGALVDEQFF
TGCAGTGCTAGAGGGGCTCTAGTGGATGAGCAGTTCTTC
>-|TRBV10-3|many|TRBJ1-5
CAISEDSEYNQPQHF
TGTGCCATCAGTGAAGACAGTGAGTACAATCAGCCCCAGCATTTT
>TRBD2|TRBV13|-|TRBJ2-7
CASSPGLAGIHEQYF
TGTGCCAGCAGCCCCGGACTAGCGGGGATCCACGAGCAGTACTTC
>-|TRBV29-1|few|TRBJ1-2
CSVEDGGGEDYGYTF
TGCAGCGTTGAAGATGGGGGGGGCGAGGACTATGGCTACACCTTC
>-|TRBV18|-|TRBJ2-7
CASSPPTAYEQYF
TGTGCCAGCTCACCACCGACAGCCTACGAGCAGTACTTC
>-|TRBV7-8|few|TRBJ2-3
CASSLGPGEITDTQYF
TGTGCCAGCAGCCTAGGCCCAGGGGAGATCACAGATACGCAGTATTTT
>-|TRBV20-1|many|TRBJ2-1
CSARPTGSYNEQFF
TGCAGTGCTAGGCCGACCGGCTCCTACAATGAGCAGTTCTTC
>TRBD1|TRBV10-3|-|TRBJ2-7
CAISGGQGSSYEQYF
TGTGCCATCAGTGGAGGACAGGGGAGCTCCTACGAGCAGTACTTC
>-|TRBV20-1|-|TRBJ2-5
CSARDRMGIQETQYF
TGCAGTGCTAGAGATCGGATGGGGATCCAAGAGACCCAGTACTTC
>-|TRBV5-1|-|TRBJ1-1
CASSLDVGDTGAFF
TGCGCCAGCAGCTTGGATGTGGGGGACACTGGAGCTTTCTTT
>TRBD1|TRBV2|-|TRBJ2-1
CACRTGSYNKQFF
TGTGCCTGTCGGACAGGCTCCTACAATAAGCAGTTCTTC
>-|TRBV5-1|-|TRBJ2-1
CASSQTLQGAGSYNEQFF
TGCGCCAGCAGCCAAACATTACAGGGCGCAGGCTCCTACAATGAGCAGTTCTTC
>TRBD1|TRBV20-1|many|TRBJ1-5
CSARDPGGYSNQPQHF
TGCAGTGCTAGAGACCCAGGGGGCTATAGCAATCAGCCCCAGCATTTT